What follows is one T cell receptor (beta chain) and its context. The data originate from a study of OX40 agonist ivuxolimab in advanced cancers. Study details: The patients' treatment was ivuxolimab, an agonistic anti-OX40 (CD134) antibody.

Per germline, CDR1 GTSNPN and CDR2 SVGIG (reference sequence). The CDR3 is 13 amino acids. V was trimmed by 2 bases and J by 4 bases, leaving 8 bases between them. The data were produced by immunoSEQ multiplex PCR, yet TCRdb's version contains in-frame clones alone and is incomplete. In the table there are 55,000 to 90,000 clones, approximately 86% of which are singletons. This TCR was sampled from an adult with an advanced solid tumor such as melanoma, head and neck, liver or kidney cancer. This sequence joins TRBV30 and TRBJ2-2, with D unclear. The specimen comprised CD4+ or CD8+ T cells sorted from blood, sampled in a trial of the OX40 agonist ivuxolimab. In nucleotides, the CDR3 is TGTGCCTGGAGTCAGACCGGCACCGGGGAGCTGTTTTTT. It encodes CAWSQTGTGELFF.